The next 4 T cell receptor beta chains were all read from a single sample in a study of cytomegalovirus exposure and HLA in healthy donors. Both 60 Vbeta primers and 13 Jbeta primers went into the PCR. Measured with immunoSEQ multiplex PCR; TCRdb has only the in-frame clones, and not every one. The sample has about 140,000 clones; roughly 10% are singletons. Sequencing was done on a sample of PBMCs. Receptors originate from a man aged 50 to 59 in good health and CMV-seronegative.

This clone was found a few times. V usage is TRBV7-8 and J usage is TRBJ2-3, with D possibly TRBD1 on 5 matching bases. CDR1 is SGHVS and CDR2 is FQNEAQ in the germline V gene. The length of the CDR3 is 15 residues. V lost 1 base and J 2 bases, leaving 10 bases between the germline ends. As DNA, the CDR3 is TGTGCCAGCAGCTTAGGTCCAGGGAACACAGATACGCAGTATTTT. Its protein is CASSLGPGNTDTQYF. Using reference TRBV7-8 and TRBJ2-3 for the parts outside the CDR3, the full variable domain is GAGVSQSPRYKVAKRGQDVALRCDPISGHVSLFWYQQALGQGPEFLTYFQNEAQLDKSGLPSDRFFAERPEGSVSTLKIQRTQQEDSAVYLCASSLGPGNTDTQYFGPGTRLTVL.

There are a few counts of this clone. The V call is TRBV27, the J call TRBJ2-5; a weak D match, TRBD1 (6 bases). The ends were cut back, 6 bases at V and 5 bases at J, with 16 bases in the middle. CDR1 is MNHEY and CDR2 is SMNVEV in the germline V gene (reference sequence). CDR3 length equals 14 residues. The CDR3 spells CASSRGSIFETQYF. The CDR3 DNA sequence: TGTGCCAGCAGCAGGGGCTCCATTTTTGAGACCCAGTACTTC.

This clone was seen a few times. V is TRBV14 and J is TRBJ1-1; TRBD1 agrees at 9 bases. The CDR3 contains 21 residues. Looked up from germline, CDR1 is SGHDN and CDR2 is FVKESK. The junction had 20 bases not matched to a gene; V was cut back by 3 bases and J by 0 bases. Here the CDR3 reads CASSQLRDRAGRPFVNTEAFF. In DNA form, the CDR3 reads TGTGCCAGCAGCCAGCTCCGGGACAGGGCGGGAAGACCATTTGTGAACACTGAAGCTTTCTTT. The variable domain in full, completed from reference TRBV14 and TRBJ1-1, reads EAGVTQFPSHSVIEKGQTVTLRCDPISGHDNLYWYRRVMGKEIKFLLHFVKESKQDESGMPNNRFLAERTGGTYSTLKVQPAELEDSGVYFCASSQLRDRAGRPFVNTEAFFGQGTRLTVV.

This clone was seen more than once but under ten times. V gene TRBV15 combines with J gene TRBJ2-1; 12 nucleotides match TRBD2. There are 16 residues in the CDR3. With V trimmed by 1 base and J by 7 bases, 5 bases remained unmatched. The germline CDR1 and CDR2 sequences are LNHNV and YYDKDF (reference sequence). CDR3 loop: CATSRGRTSGENEQFF. The CDR3 bases are TGTGCCACCAGCAGAGGTAGGACTAGCGGGGAGAATGAGCAGTTCTTC.